Listed below are T cell receptor beta chains from one sample, sequenced in a study of blood T cells in healthy people across ages. MiXCR was run by TCRdb on the 5' RACE reads, yielding one entry per CDR3 protein. The data show 660,000 or so distinct CDR3 sequences, roughly three fifths seen once. Sequenced: blood. These receptor sequences come from a man between 60 and 75 years old in good health. Each CDR3 is given with its conserved first and last residue. The order of the fields is J gene, V gene, D gene, clone size, CDR3 protein, CDR3 DNA. A D gene is named only where the DNA matches it firmly. A row's size may be missing; if present it is once, few, many or a size class.

TRBJ2-3 | TRBV9 | - | few | CASSVLGAGLTDTQYF | TGTGCCAGCAGCGTACTAGGAGCGGGCCTTACAGATACGCAGTATTTT
TRBJ1-5 | TRBV29-1 | TRBD1 | few | CSVAQGARGNQPQHF | TGCAGCGTTGCCCAGGGGGCGAGAGGCAATCAGCCCCAGCATTTT
TRBJ1-4 | TRBV20-1 | - | few | CSASPRTNEKLFF | TGCAGTGCAAGTCCCCGGACCAATGAAAAACTGTTTTTT
TRBJ2-5 | TRBV5-1 | TRBD1 | - | CASSLAPGQQETQYF | TGCGCCAGCAGCTTGGCACCGGGACAGCAAGAGACCCAGTACTTC
TRBJ2-5 | TRBV3-1 | TRBD2 | - | CASSQGLGGTETQYF | TGTGCCAGCAGCCAAGGTCTCGGGGGGACAGAGACCCAGTACTTC
TRBJ2-3 | TRBV12-3/TRBV12-4 | TRBD2 | - | CASSLSLYMSGLAGGLGTDTQYF | TGTGCCAGCAGTTTATCCCTCTACATGTCGGGACTAGCGGGGGGACTTGGCACAGATACGCAGTATTTT
TRBJ2-6 | TRBV5-1 | - | - | CASSPSPSGANVLTF | TGCGCCAGCAGCCCAAGTCCGTCTGGGGCCAACGTCCTGACTTTC
TRBJ2-7 | TRBV7-8 | TRBD2 | - | CASSNSGLAGFSYEQYF | TGTGCCAGCAGTAACTCGGGACTAGCGGGGTTCTCCTACGAGCAGTACTTC
TRBJ2-5 | TRBV15 | TRBD2 | - | CATSSWEAGGQETQYF | TGTGCCACCAGTTCTTGGGAGGCGGGGGGCCAAGAGACCCAGTACTTC
TRBJ1-4 | TRBV10-3 | TRBD1 | - | CATEPGQGYANEKLFF | TGTGCCACAGAGCCGGGACAGGGGTACGCTAATGAAAAACTGTTTTTT
TRBJ1-1 | TRBV19 | - | once | CASSRRTDRGTEAFF | TGTGCCAGTAGCCGACGGACAGATCGGGGCACTGAAGCTTTCTTT
TRBJ2-7 | TRBV10-2 | TRBD1 | - | CASRGLGTGNYEQYF | TGCGCCAGCCGTGGCCTAGGGACAGGGAACTACGAGCAGTACTTC